This T cell receptor beta chain stems from a study of cytomegalovirus exposure and HLA in healthy donors. This clone was seen a handful of times. The primer mix had 60 Vbeta and 13 Jbeta primers. The assay was immunoSEQ multiplex PCR, and TCRdb's table has in-frame clones only and misses some. Of about 140,000 clones listed, around three quarters are singletons. The junction had 20 bases not matched to a gene; V was cut back by 5 bases and J by 0 bases. Germline V gives CDR1 MDHEN, CDR2 SYDVKM. The CDR3 sequence is 21 residues long. Input material: PBMCs. The chain recombines TRBV28 with TRBJ2-1; 9 positions match TRBD1. This TCR derives from a man in his forties in good health and CMV-seronegative. The CDR3 here is CASSATWTGDVLRSSYNEQFF. CDR3 nucleotides: TGTGCCAGCAGTGCTACCTGGACAGGGGATGTTTTAAGAAGCTCCTACAATGAGCAGTTCTTC.